The next 4 T cell receptor beta chains were all read from a single sample in a study of blood T cell repertoires in COVID-19 (dated by TCRdb to the early 2020s). Library construction relied on the immunoSEQ multiplex PCR assay. Drawn from immuneACCESS, this table holds only the in-frame rearrangements with V and J called that TCRdb kept. Clones are partly lost; checked studies trace under half to an unresolved V gene and leave the rest unexplained. In all, the sample holds about 110,000 clones, and over 75% of those were seen once. The leading ten clones occupy approximately 7% of the sample. The sequenced sample was peripheral blood. The receptors were sampled from a woman aged 50 to 65 with acute or convalescent COVID-19.

In the case of this clone: At one of its ends the junction is not consistent with the germline gene, which may arise from a read error. The chain recombines TRBV7-7 with TRBJ2-2, with D tentatively TRBD1 (6 bases). CDR3 size: 16 residues. Germline lookup yields CDR1 SSHAT and CDR2 FNYEAQ (reference sequence). CDR3: CASSGVGQGSTGELFF. CDR3 sequence (DNA): TGTGCTAGCAGCGGAGTAGGTCAGGGGAGCACCGGGGAGCTGTTTTTT.

This clone was seen once. The genes are TRBV6-5 and TRBJ1-1; D may be TRBD1 (5 bases). The CDR3 sequence is 14 residues long. With 2 bases removed from V and 1 base from J, the gap between germline ends came to 8 bases. Germline CDR1 and CDR2: MNHEY and SVGAGI. This CDR3 reads CASSYGAGNTEAFF. The DNA for the CDR3 is TGTGCCAGCAGTTACGGGGCCGGGAACACTGAAGCTTTCTTT.

This clone was counted only a few times. The chain employs TRBV19 and TRBJ1-5, with D tentatively TRBD1 (6 bases). V lost 7 bases to trimming and J lost 4 bases, with 14 bases between them. Germline V CDR1 and CDR2: LNHDA, SQIVND (reference sequence). The CDR3 runs to 14 residues. The CDR3 coding sequence is TGTGCCAGTAAAGGACAGTCCGCTAATCAGCCCCAGCATTTT. This sequence encodes CASKGQSANQPQHF. The full variable domain, in which reference TRBV19 and TRBJ1-5 provide the parts outside the CDR3, is DGGITQSPKYLFRKEGQNVTLSCEQNLNHDAMYWYRQDPGQGLRLIYYSQIVNDFQKGDIAEGYSVSREKKESFPLTVTSAQKNPTAFYLCASKGQSANQPQHFGDGTRLSIL.

This clone was seen more than once but under ten times. This chain uses TRBV7-8 with TRBJ1-3, with 10 bases lining up with TRBD1. Germline loops: CDR1 SGHVS, CDR2 FQNEAQ. The CDR3 contains 16 residues. Losses at the gene ends were 5 bases for V and 0 bases for J; bases not matched to a gene: 4. CDR3 in amino acids: CASSPRDRGSGNTIYF. CDR3 nucleotides: TGTGCCAGCAGCCCCCGGGACAGGGGCTCTGGAAACACCATATATTTT.